One sample yielded the 21 T cell receptor beta chains listed below, sequenced in a study of blood T cell repertoires in COVID-19. TCRdb keeps only in-frame clones here, not all; method: immunoSEQ multiplex PCR. This sample has fewer than 200,000 clones, with about 80% found just once. The sample consisted of peripheral blood. Receptor source: an elderly woman with acute or convalescent COVID-19.

This clone was seen more than once but under ten times. The rearrangement links TRBV19 to TRBJ1-2, with 9 bases fitting TRBD1. After removal of 9 bases from V and 4 bases from J, the junction contained 3 bases not matched to a gene. The CDR3 runs to 12 residues. The germline V gene has CDR1 LNHDA and CDR2 SQIVND (reference sequence). CDR3: CASTDRGYGYTF. The CDR3 DNA reads as TGTGCCAGCACGGACAGGGGCTATGGCTACACCTTC.

The chain employs TRBV5-1 and TRBJ2-5; D may be TRBD1 (6 bases). The CDR3 sequence is 13 residues long. V lost 6 bases and J 1 base, leaving 10 bases between the germline ends. Germline values: CDR1 SGHRS, CDR2 YFSETQ. The chain's CDR3 is CASNGQIQETQYF. CDR3 bases: TGCGCCAGCAACGGACAGATCCAAGAGACCCAGTACTTC.

This sequence joins TRBV7-8 and TRBJ2-7; 9 bases align to TRBD2. CDR1 is SGHVS, CDR2 FQNEAQ, per germline. CDR3 length: 16 amino acids. J was trimmed by 4 bases and V by 5 bases; bases with no gene match: 12. CDR3 coding DNA: TGTGCCAGCAGCCCTGGCGGGCGGGAGGGCCGGTACGAGCAGTACTTC. Translating it yields CASSPGGREGRYEQYF. Supplemented by reference TRBV7-8 and TRBJ2-7, the full variable domain reads GAGVSQSPRYKVAKRGQDVALRCDPISGHVSLFWYQQALGQGPEFLTYFQNEAQLDKSGLPSDRFFAERPEGSVSTLKIQRTQQEDSAVYLCASSPGGREGRYEQYFGPGTRLTVT.

This sequence joins TRBV6-5 and TRBJ2-5, with TRBD1 identical over 10 bases. This CDR3 contains 15 residues. The germline V gene encodes CDR1 MNHEY and CDR2 SVGAGI. Germline trimming cut 5 bases from V and 5 bases from J; bases unmatched to any gene: 8. The CDR3 sequence is CASSIDGTGEETQYF. The CDR3 nucleotides are TGTGCCAGCAGTATTGATGGGACAGGGGAGGAGACCCAGTACTTC.

V usage is TRBV4-1 and J usage is TRBJ1-4; no definite D call. Germline assignment: CDR1 MGHRA and CDR2 YSYEKL. Deletions cut 0 bases from V and 11 bases from J, with 28 bases between. CDR3 length: 19 residues. This CDR3 is CASSQDTDGVQPRIGKLFF. The CDR3 coding sequence is TGCGCCAGCAGCCAAGATACGGACGGGGTCCAGCCTCGGATCGGGAAACTGTTTTTT.

J is TRBJ1-1 and V is TRBV27; D is perhaps TRBD1 (5 bases). The V end was cut by 3 bases, the J end by 3 bases, with 11 bases between. CDR1 and CDR2 (germline): MNHEY, SMNVEV (reference sequence). CDR3 length: 14 amino acids. CDR3 protein: CASSFAGLDTEAFF. The CDR3 bases are TGTGCCAGCAGTTTCGCAGGGTTAGACACTGAAGCTTTCTTT.

This clone was counted once. The CDR3, as DNA: TGTGCCAGCAGCTTAGTAGGGACAGGATTTAACACTGAAGCTTTCTTT. It yields the protein CASSLVGTGFNTEAFF. This chain links TRBV7-9 with TRBJ1-1, with TRBD1 matching over 8 bases. The CDR3 is 16 residues long. The junction had 6 bases not matched to a gene; V was cut back by 1 base and J by 2 bases. Germline loops: CDR1 SEHNR, CDR2 FQNEAQ (reference sequence).

This chain joins TRBV5-4 and TRBJ2-1, with 9 bases fitting TRBD1. CDR3 length: 16 amino acids. Unmatched junction bases numbered 14, after V lost 6 bases and J lost 7 bases. Per germline, CDR1 SGHNT and CDR2 YYREEE (reference sequence). CDR3 protein: CASTLPGQGKGNEQFF. CDR3 sequence (DNA): TGTGCCAGCACCCTACCGGGACAGGGCAAGGGAAATGAGCAGTTCTTC. The full variable domain, rest sourced from reference TRBV5-4 and TRBJ2-1, is ETGVTQSPTHLIKTRGQQVTLRCSSQSGHNTVSWYQQALGQGPQFIFQYYREEENGRGNFPPRFSGLQFPNYSSELNVNALELDDSALYLCASTLPGQGKGNEQFFGPGTRLTVL.

The chain recombines TRBV11-3 with TRBJ1-3; 9 bases fit TRBD1. The CDR3 contains 16 residues. Germline assignment: CDR1 SGHNT and CDR2 YENEEA. V shed 5 bases and J 3 bases; nucleotides not matched to a gene: 8. Here the CDR3 DNA reads TGTGCCAGCAGCAAAGAGGGACAGGGAGGTGGAAACACCATATATTTT. Amino acid sequence: CASSKEGQGGGNTIYF.

In its sample, this clone was seen once. The chain carries TRBV7-8 and TRBJ2-5, with D tentatively TRBD1 (5 bases). CDR1 SGHVS and CDR2 FQNEAQ come from the germline V gene. CDR3 size: 16 residues. The ends were cut back, 1 base at V and 0 bases at J, with 12 bases in the middle. The CDR3 DNA reads TGTGCCAGCAGCTTAGTTACGGCAGGGTACCAAGAGACCCAGTACTTC. It yields the protein CASSLVTAGYQETQYF.

Regarding this clone: Other DNA sequences of this sample code for an identical CDR3. The chain is built from TRBV5-1 and TRBJ2-3; the D gene is possibly TRBD1 (7 bases). Trimming stripped 0 bases from V and 0 bases from J, with 11 bases between. The CDR3 has 16 residues. Germline V gene sequence: CDR1 SGHRS, CDR2 YFSETQ. CDR3: CASSLGQGLSTDTQYF. The CDR3 DNA reads as TGCGCCAGCAGCTTGGGACAGGGACTTAGCACAGATACGCAGTATTTT.

This clone was counted a single time. The chain couples TRBV2 to TRBJ2-6, with 12 bases identical to TRBD1. V gave up 5 bases and J gave up 1 base; unmatched junction bases: 3. CDR3 length: 17 residues. Germline CDR1 is SNHLY and CDR2 is FYNNEI. In nucleotides, the CDR3 is TGTGCCAGCAGTCGGGACAGGGGGCTTTCTGGGGCCAACGTCCTGACTTTC. It codes for CASSRDRGLSGANVLTF.

The chain joins TRBV6-2 or TRBV6-3 to TRBJ1-5, with 7 bases that match TRBD1. The CDR3 length is 18 residues. Germline loops: CDR1 MNHEY, CDR2 SVGEGT. Germline trimming cut 6 bases from V and 0 bases from J; bases unmatched to any gene: 14. The CDR3 nucleotides read TGTGCCAGCAGCCGCGACAGGGCCCCCCCCTATAGCAATCAGCCCCAGCATTTT. Protein sequence: CASSRDRAPPYSNQPQHF.

This clone was recorded only once. V usage is TRBV6-2 or TRBV6-3 and J usage is TRBJ1-1; no clear D gene. The CDR3 consists of 14 residues. V gave up 5 bases and J gave up 4 bases, with 14 bases separating them. In germline, CDR1 is MNHEY, CDR2 SVGEGT. CDR3 protein: CASSGAGWATEAFF. The CDR3 DNA reads as TGTGCCAGCAGTGGCGCAGGATGGGCCACTGAAGCTTTCTTT.

The J gene is TRBJ1-1, the V gene TRBV5-4; TRBD1 aligns across 7 bases. Trimming at V came to 0 bases and at J to 4 bases, leaving 3 bases not matched to a gene. CDR3 size: 14 residues. In germline, CDR1 is SGHNT, CDR2 YYREEE (reference sequence). The CDR3 DNA sequence: TGTGCCAGCAGCTTGGACAGGGGAGGCACTGAAGCTTTCTTT. As protein: CASSLDRGGTEAFF. The full variable domain, completed using reference TRBV5-4 and TRBJ1-1, is ETGVTQSPTHLIKTRGQQVTLRCSSQSGHNTVSWYQQALGQGPQFIFQYYREEENGRGNFPPRFSGLQFPNYSSELNVNALELDDSALYLCASSLDRGGTEAFFGQGTRLTVV.

The chain has TRBV3-1 (or the pseudogene TRBV3-2) and TRBJ2-1; tentatively, D is TRBD2 (7 bases). CDR3 length equals 16 residues. Germline-derived CDR1 and CDR2 are LGHDT and YNNKEL (reference sequence). V lost 5 bases to trimming and J lost 5 bases, with 19 bases between them. The CDR3, as DNA: TGTGCCAGCAGCGGACGGGGGCTAGCGGTAAACAATGAGCAGTTCTTC. Translating gives CASSGRGLAVNNEQFF.

The chain uses TRBV27 and TRBJ1-2; 9 bases fit TRBD1. V gave up 6 bases and J gave up 5 bases; unmatched junction bases: 4. The V gene's germline CDR1 is MNHEY and CDR2 SMNVEV (reference sequence). CDR3 length: 13 amino acids. The DNA for the CDR3 is TGTGCCAGCAGAAGGACAGGGGAATATGGCTACACCTTC. Protein product: CASRRTGEYGYTF.

CDR3 loop: CASSLAGTGELFF. The CDR3, as DNA: TGTGCCAGCAGCTTAGCCGGTACCGGGGAGCTGTTTTTT. The V call is TRBV7-6, the J call TRBJ2-2; D is uncertain. The germline V and J ends were trimmed by 0 bases and 5 bases, with 4 bases remaining between them. This CDR3 contains 13 residues. Per the germline V gene, CDR1 is SGHVS and CDR2 is FNYEAQ.

This chain joins TRBV7-9 and TRBJ2-1, with 10 bases that match TRBD2. The V gene's germline CDR1 is SEHNR and CDR2 FQNEAQ (reference sequence). The V gene end was trimmed by 8 bases and the J gene end by 4 bases; junction bases not matched to a gene: 20. The CDR3 loop spans 19 amino acids. The CDR3 is CASGKSLSSGGRSYNEQFF. DNA for the CDR3: TGTGCCAGCGGCAAATCTCTTTCTAGCGGGGGCCGAAGTTACAATGAGCAGTTCTTC. Full variable domain (remainder filled in from reference TRBV7-9 and TRBJ2-1): DTGVSQNPRHKITKRGQNVTFRCDPISEHNRLYWYRQTLGQGPEFLTYFQNEAQLEKSRLLSDRFSAERPKGSFSTLEIQRTEQGDSAMYLCASGKSLSSGGRSYNEQFFGPGTRLTVL.

This clone was seen a single time. The chain joins TRBV5-1 to TRBJ2-7, with D tentatively TRBD1 (6 bases). Germline V gene sequence: CDR1 SGHRS, CDR2 YFSETQ. This CDR3 spans 15 amino acids. V was clipped by 3 bases and J by 3 bases, with 16 bases between them. The CDR3 DNA follows: TGCGCCAGCAGCTATGAGGCAGGGGAAAACTACGAGCAGTACTTC. Residues: CASSYEAGENYEQYF.

The rearrangement links TRBV18 to TRBJ1-4; D is possibly TRBD1 (6 bases). V lost 5 bases to trimming and J lost 0 bases, with 16 bases between them. The CDR3 has 17 residues. Looked up from germline, CDR1 is KGHSH and CDR2 is LQKENI. CDR3 nucleotides: TGTGCCAGCTCAAGGTACAGGGAAGTTGCAACTAATGAAAAACTGTTTTTT. Its protein is CASSRYREVATNEKLFF.